The 22 T cell receptor beta chains below were found in one sample sequenced in a study of cytomegalovirus exposure and HLA in healthy donors. Produced via immunoSEQ multiplex PCR; TCRdb's table is partial and in-frame only. This sample has some 72,000 clones; almost 97% occur once, and the top ten carry 1.6%. The specimen was PBMCs. These receptors came from a man between 18 and 29 years old in good health and CMV-seropositive.

CDR3: CASSSGTSHYEQFF. The CDR3 nucleotides are TGTGCCAGCAGCTCAGGGACTAGTCATTATGAGCAGTTCTTC. The rearrangement links TRBV9 to TRBJ2-1, with TRBD2 identical over 8 bases. J lost 8 bases, V lost 4 bases, and 8 bases had no gene match. The CDR3 has 14 residues. From germline, CDR1 is SGDLS and CDR2 YYNGEE.

The chain has TRBV5-5 and TRBJ1-5; D uncertain. Looked up from germline, CDR1 is SGHKS and CDR2 is YYEKEE (reference sequence). The CDR3 loop spans 15 amino acids. Between the trimmed V and J ends, which lost 0 bases and 2 bases, there was a span of 9 bases. DNA for the CDR3: TGTGCCAGCAGCTTGGGGCCGCTAGGCAATCAGCCCCAGCATTTT. Its translation: CASSLGPLGNQPQHF. Full variable domain (rest looked up from reference TRBV5-5 and TRBJ1-5): DAGVTQSPTHLIKTRGQQVTLRCSPISGHKSVSWYQQVLGQGPQFIFQYYEKEERGRGNFPDRFSARQFPNYSSELNVNALLLGDSALYLCASSLGPLGNQPQHFGDGTRLSIL.

V gene TRBV30 combines with J gene TRBJ2-1; 9 nucleotides agree with TRBD2. The germline gives CDR1 GTSNPN, CDR2 SVGIG (reference sequence). CDR3 length: 15 residues. With V trimmed by 0 bases and J by 9 bases, 9 bases remained unmatched. CDR3 sequence: CAWSVQAKREVEQFF. As DNA, the CDR3 is TGTGCCTGGAGTGTCCAGGCTAAGCGGGAGGTTGAGCAGTTCTTC.

The chain has TRBV4-1 and TRBJ1-1; D is uncertain. CDR1 is MGHRA and CDR2 is YSYEKL in the germline V gene. The CDR3 has 14 residues. With 0 bases removed from V and 4 bases from J, the gap between germline ends came to 9 bases. CDR3 sequence: CASSQDQRFTEAFF. DNA of the CDR3: TGCGCCAGCAGCCAAGATCAACGGTTCACTGAAGCTTTCTTT.

The genes are TRBV6-5 and TRBJ1-2; no clear D gene. CDR1 and CDR2 from the germline V gene are MNHEY and SVGAGI. The CDR3 extends over 15 amino acids. V was trimmed by 1 base and J by 2 bases, leaving 11 bases between them. The CDR3 protein is CASSYLNPLNYGYTF. The CDR3, as DNA: TGTGCCAGCAGTTACTTGAACCCACTAAACTATGGCTACACCTTC.

The chain links TRBV30 to TRBJ2-6, with D possibly TRBD2 on 5 matching bases. The V end was cut by 4 bases, the J end by 3 bases, with 7 bases between. The CDR3 loop spans 13 amino acids. CDR1 is GTSNPN and CDR2 is SVGIG in the germline V gene (reference sequence). The DNA of the CDR3 is TGTGCCTGGACCGGGGTTGGGGCCAACGTCCTGACTTTC. The encoded protein is CAWTGVGANVLTF.

The chain uses TRBV28 and TRBJ2-1; possibly TRBD1 for D (5 bases). Trimming took off 3 bases at V and 2 bases at J, with 8 bases between the two ends. Germline-derived CDR1 and CDR2 are MDHEN and SYDVKM. CDR3 length equals 14 residues. CDR3 DNA: TGTGCCAGCAGTTTGCCCAGGGCCTACAATGAGCAGTTCTTC. Amino acid sequence: CASSLPRAYNEQFF.

This clone came up once. The chain employs TRBV5-5 and TRBJ2-7; D is possibly TRBD1 (5 bases). The CDR3 covers 15 residues. V was pared by 0 bases and J by 5 bases, with 15 bases between. Germline lookup yields CDR1 SGHKS and CDR2 YYEKEE (reference sequence). CDR3: CASSLESGLLHEQYF. In DNA form, the CDR3 reads TGTGCCAGCAGCTTGGAGTCAGGGCTTCTCCACGAGCAGTACTTC.

This chain joins TRBV5-3 and TRBJ1-2; D might be TRBD1 (6 bases). TRBV5-3 is noted as an ORF with a role that remains uncertain. The CDR3 extends over 15 amino acids. The V end was cut by 0 bases, the J end by 8 bases, with 17 bases between. CDR3 amino acids: CARSLVSGAPGGYTF. As DNA, the CDR3 is TGTGCCAGAAGCTTGGTTTCAGGGGCGCCGGGGGGCTACACCTTC.

The rearrangement links TRBV18 to TRBJ1-4; a possible D gene is TRBD1 (6 bases). The germline CDR1 and CDR2 sequences are KGHSH and LQKENI. The CDR3 runs to 15 residues. V dropped 1 base and J dropped 6 bases, with 12 bases sitting between them. The CDR3 nucleotides are TGTGCCAGCTCACCACAGGCGGGGGGCCATGAAAAACTGTTTTTT. This encodes CASSPQAGGHEKLFF.

This chain uses TRBV19 with TRBJ1-5, with a weak D call TRBD1 (5 bases). The CDR3 has 15 residues. The ends were cut back, 10 bases at V and 0 bases at J, with 16 bases in the middle. Germline V CDR1 and CDR2: LNHDA, SQIVND (reference sequence). CDR3 nucleotide sequence: TGTGCCACCCAGAAGGACAACCCTAGCAATCAGCCCCAGCATTTT. This sequence encodes CATQKDNPSNQPQHF. The full variable domain, its missing parts supplied by reference TRBV19 and TRBJ1-5, is DGGITQSPKYLFRKEGQNVTLSCEQNLNHDAMYWYRQDPGQGLRLIYYSQIVNDFQKGDIAEGYSVSREKKESFPLTVTSAQKNPTAFYLCATQKDNPSNQPQHFGDGTRLSIL.

The chain has TRBV5-1 and TRBJ2-3, with D uncertain. Germline assignment: CDR1 SGHRS and CDR2 YFSETQ. CDR3 length: 14 residues. V was clipped by 7 bases and J by 5 bases, with 17 bases between them. CDR3 sequence: CASGGGPIKDTQYF. The CDR3 coding sequence is TGCGCCAGCGGCGGTGGCCCGATAAAAGATACGCAGTATTTT. The variable domain in full, completed from reference TRBV5-1 and TRBJ2-3, reads KAGVTQTPRYLIKTRGQQVTLSCSPISGHRSVSWYQQTPGQGLQFLFEYFSETQRNKGNFPGRFSGRQFSNSRSEMNVSTLELGDSALYLCASGGGPIKDTQYFGPGTRLTVL.

Only one count was recorded for this clone. This sequence joins TRBV18 and TRBJ1-1; a weak D match, TRBD1 (6 bases). Germline assignment: CDR1 KGHSH and CDR2 LQKENI. This CDR3 region has 13 residues. V lost 6 bases and J lost 1, with 9 bases in between. The CDR3 reads CASSGTPNTEAFF. Here the CDR3 DNA reads TGTGCCAGCTCCGGGACACCGAACACTGAAGCTTTCTTT.

The chain joins TRBV20-1 to TRBJ1-2; D call uncertain. Germline V gene lookup returns CDR1 DFQATT and CDR2 SNEGSKA (reference sequence). The CDR3 contains 11 residues. Deletions cut 4 bases from V and 5 bases from J, with 8 bases between. The CDR3 region has the DNA TGCAGTGCTAACCGGGGATATGGCTACACCTTC. It is translated as CSANRGYGYTF.

V and J are TRBV12-5 and TRBJ1-1; D is perhaps TRBD1 (5 bases). CDR1 and CDR2 (germline): LGHNT, FRNRAP. The CDR3 spans 12 residues. Trimming pared 2 bases from V and 10 bases from J, leaving 11 bases between. The CDR3 coding sequence is TGTGCTAGTGGTTTGTTTTCCAGGGCAGCTTTCTTT. Encoded protein: CASGLFSRAAFF.

The gene calls are TRBV7-9 and TRBJ2-7; 8 bases agree with TRBD2. The CDR3 is 13 residues long. V shed 3 bases and J 6 bases; nucleotides not matched to a gene: 4. Germline assignment: CDR1 SEHNR and CDR2 FQNEAQ (reference sequence). CDR3 nucleotides: TGTGCCAGCAGCTTCGGGGGGGACGGCGAGCAGTACTTC. Translating gives CASSFGGDGEQYF.

The rearrangement joins TRBV7-9 to TRBJ1-2, with TRBD1 as a possible D gene (6 bases). Germline CDR1 reads SEHNR; CDR2 reads FQNEAQ (reference sequence). This CDR3 has 15 residues. The V end lost 4 bases, the J end lost 2 bases, and 14 bases lay between the germline ends. The CDR3 DNA follows: TGTGCCAGCAGCTCTCATGACAGGCCGAACTATGGCTACACCTTC. It specifies CASSSHDRPNYGYTF.

The V and J genes are TRBV9 and TRBJ2-7; TRBD2 matches at 11 bases. Per the germline V gene, CDR1 is SGDLS and CDR2 is YYNGEE. Trimming removed 3 bases from V and 2 bases from J; junction bases left unmatched: 4. The length of the CDR3 is 15 residues. In DNA form, the CDR3 reads TGTGCCAGCAGCGGCGGGACTAGCGGCACCTACGAGCAGTACTTC. Translating it yields CASSGGTSGTYEQYF.

This clone appeared once. This chain links TRBV29-1 with TRBJ1-3; possible D gene TRBD1, 6 bases. Germline CDR1 SQVTM, CDR2 ANQGSEA. The CDR3 consists of 13 residues. V shed 6 bases and J shed 2 bases, with 11 bases lying between them. CDR3 amino acids: CSVVAGAGNTIYF. CDR3 nucleotides: TGCAGCGTCGTGGCAGGGGCTGGAAACACCATATATTTT.

V gene TRBV23-1 combines with J gene TRBJ1-1, with a weak D call TRBD1 (6 bases). TRBV23-1 belongs to the ORF category, with a function that is uncertain. V lost 6 bases and J lost 5, with 22 bases in between. The CDR3 sequence is 16 residues long. CDR3 loop: CASRGGFETAVTEAFF. DNA for the CDR3: TGCGCCAGCAGAGGGGGTTTCGAGACAGCAGTAACTGAAGCTTTCTTT.

The CDR3 sequence is CASSLVGQGGQPQHF. DNA of the CDR3: TGTGCCAGTAGTCTAGTCGGACAGGGGGGCCAGCCCCAGCATTTT. V gene TRBV19 combines with J gene TRBJ1-5, with 10 nucleotides matching TRBD1. CDR3 length: 15 amino acids. V was pared by 5 bases and J by 7 bases, with 8 bases of the junction left unmatched. The germline V gene encodes CDR1 LNHDA and CDR2 SQIVND (reference sequence). The full variable domain, rest sourced from reference TRBV19 and TRBJ1-5, is DGGITQSPKYLFRKEGQNVTLSCEQNLNHDAMYWYRQDPGQGLRLIYYSQIVNDFQKGDIAEGYSVSREKKESFPLTVTSAQKNPTAFYLCASSLVGQGGQPQHFGDGTRLSIL.

The chain carries TRBV5-4 and TRBJ2-1; tentatively, D is TRBD2 (5 bases). Trimming removed 3 bases at V and 8 bases at J, with 6 bases between. The CDR3 loop spans 11 amino acids. Per the germline V gene, CDR1 is SGHNT and CDR2 is YYREEE (reference sequence). CDR3 region: CASSSEDEQFF. The CDR3 nucleotides read TGTGCCAGCAGCTCGGAGGATGAGCAGTTCTTC.